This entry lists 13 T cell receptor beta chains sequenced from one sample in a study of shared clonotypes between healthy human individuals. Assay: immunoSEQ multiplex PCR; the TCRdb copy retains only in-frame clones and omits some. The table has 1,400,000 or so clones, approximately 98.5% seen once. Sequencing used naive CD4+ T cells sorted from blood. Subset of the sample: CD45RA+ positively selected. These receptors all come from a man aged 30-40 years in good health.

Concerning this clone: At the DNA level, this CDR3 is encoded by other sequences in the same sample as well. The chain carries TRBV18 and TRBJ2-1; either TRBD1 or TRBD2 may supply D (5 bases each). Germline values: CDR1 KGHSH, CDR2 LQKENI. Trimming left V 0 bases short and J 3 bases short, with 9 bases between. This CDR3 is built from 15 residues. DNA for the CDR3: TGTGCCAGCTCACCACCCGGGACGGACTACAATGAGCAGTTCTTC. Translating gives CASSPPGTDYNEQFF.

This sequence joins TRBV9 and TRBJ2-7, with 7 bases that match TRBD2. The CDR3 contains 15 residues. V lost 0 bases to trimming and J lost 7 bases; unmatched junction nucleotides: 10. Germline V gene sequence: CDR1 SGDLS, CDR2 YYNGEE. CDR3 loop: CASSVASGGFGEQYF. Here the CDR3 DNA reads TGTGCCAGCAGCGTAGCTAGCGGTGGTTTTGGAGAGCAGTACTTC.

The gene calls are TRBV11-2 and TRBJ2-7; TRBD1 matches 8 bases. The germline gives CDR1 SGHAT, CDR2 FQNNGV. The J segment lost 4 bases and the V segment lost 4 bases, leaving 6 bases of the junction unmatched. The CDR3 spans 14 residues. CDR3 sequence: CASSSGTGRYEQYF. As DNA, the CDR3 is TGTGCCAGCAGCTCCGGGACAGGACGATACGAGCAGTACTTC.

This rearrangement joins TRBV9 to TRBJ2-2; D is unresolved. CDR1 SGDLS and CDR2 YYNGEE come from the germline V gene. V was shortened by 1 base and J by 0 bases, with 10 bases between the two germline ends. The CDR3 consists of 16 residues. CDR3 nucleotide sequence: TGTGCCAGCAGCGTATTCGCGAGATCGAACACCGGGGAGCTGTTTTTT. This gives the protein CASSVFARSNTGELFF. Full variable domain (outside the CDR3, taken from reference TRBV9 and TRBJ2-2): DSGVTQTPKHLITATGQRVTLRCSPRSGDLSVYWYQQSLDQGLQFLIQYYNGEERAKGNILERFSAQQFPDLHSELNLSSLELGDSALYFCASSVFARSNTGELFFGEGSRLTVL.

Written as DNA, the CDR3 is TGTGCCAGCAGCTTAAGCCTGGGGGCGAAGCAAGAGACCCAGTACTTC. Translating it yields CASSLSLGAKQETQYF. The chain is built from TRBV11-2 and TRBJ2-5, with a possible D match to TRBD1 (6 bases). This CDR3 contains 16 residues. CDR1 and CDR2 (germline): SGHAT, FQNNGV. V dropped 2 bases and J dropped 2 bases, with 15 bases sitting between them.

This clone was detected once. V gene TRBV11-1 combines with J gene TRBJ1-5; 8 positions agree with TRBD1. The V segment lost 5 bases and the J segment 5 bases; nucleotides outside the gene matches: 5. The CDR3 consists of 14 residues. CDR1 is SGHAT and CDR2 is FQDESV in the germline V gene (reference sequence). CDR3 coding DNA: TGTGCCAGCAGCCCCGACAGGGGAGATCAGCCCCAGCATTTT. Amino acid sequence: CASSPDRGDQPQHF. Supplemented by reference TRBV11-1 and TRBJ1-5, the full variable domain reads EAEVAQSPRYKITEKSQAVAFWCDPISGHATLYWYRQILGQGPELLVQFQDESVVDDSQLPKDRFSAERLKGVDSTLKIQPAELGDSAMYLCASSPDRGDQPQHFGDGTRLSIL.

The CDR3 reads CASSQRETGLSSGVRQYF. In DNA, the CDR3 is TGTGCCAGCAGCCAACGGGAAACAGGGTTAAGTAGCGGTGTACGACAGTATTTT. The J gene is TRBJ2-3, the V gene TRBV5-4; D might be TRBD1 or TRBD2, each matching 6 bases. Between the trimmed V and J ends, which lost 4 bases and 12 bases, there was a span of 33 bases. CDR3 length: 18 amino acids. The V gene's germline CDR1 is SGHNT and CDR2 YYREEE (reference sequence).

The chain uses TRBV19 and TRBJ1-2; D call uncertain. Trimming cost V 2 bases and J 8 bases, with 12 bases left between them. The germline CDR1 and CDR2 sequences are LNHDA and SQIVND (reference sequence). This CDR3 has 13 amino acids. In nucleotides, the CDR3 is TGTGCCAGTAGTATACGAGGAGAGCGGGGCTACACCTTC. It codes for CASSIRGERGYTF.

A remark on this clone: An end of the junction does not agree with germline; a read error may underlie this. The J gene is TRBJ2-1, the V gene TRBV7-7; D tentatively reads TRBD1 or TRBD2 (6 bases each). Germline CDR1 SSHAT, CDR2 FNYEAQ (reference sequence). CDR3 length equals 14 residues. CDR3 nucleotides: TGTGCTAGCAGCTTAGGGGGACTTAGAAATGAGCAGTTCTTC. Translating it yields CASSLGGLRNEQFF.

The CDR3 protein is CASSERVSNYGYTF. The CDR3 bases are TGTGCCAGCAGTGAAAGGGTCTCCAACTATGGCTACACCTTC. The chain couples TRBV2 to TRBJ1-2; D gene unclear. The CDR3 has 14 amino acids. With 2 bases removed from V and 2 bases from J, the gap between germline ends came to 9 bases. The V gene's germline CDR1 is SNHLY and CDR2 FYNNEI.

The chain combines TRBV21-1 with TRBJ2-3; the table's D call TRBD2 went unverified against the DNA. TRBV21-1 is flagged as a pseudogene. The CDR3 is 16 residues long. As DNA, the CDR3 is TGTGCCAGCAGTGGGGATAGCGGGAGCAGCACAGATACGCAGTATTTT. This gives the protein CASSGDSGSSTDTQYF.

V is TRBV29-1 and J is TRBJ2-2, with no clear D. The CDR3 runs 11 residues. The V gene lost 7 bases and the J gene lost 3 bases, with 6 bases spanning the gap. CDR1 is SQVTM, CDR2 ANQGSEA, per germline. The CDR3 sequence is CSGRYTGELFF. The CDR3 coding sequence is TGCAGCGGAAGGTACACCGGGGAGCTGTTTTTT.

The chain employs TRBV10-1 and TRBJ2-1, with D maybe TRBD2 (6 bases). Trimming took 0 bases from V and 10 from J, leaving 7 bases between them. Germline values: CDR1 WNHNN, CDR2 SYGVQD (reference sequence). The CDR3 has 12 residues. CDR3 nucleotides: TGCGCCAGCAGTGAGTCCCTAGCGGAGCAGTTCTTC. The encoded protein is CASSESLAEQFF.